These T cell receptor beta chains were read from a single sample in a study of blood T cells in healthy people across ages. Via MiXCR, TCRdb re-called the 5' RACE reads, giving one row per CDR3 protein. This table holds 1,100,000 or so distinct CDR3 sequences, more than 40% found once. Sequencing was carried out using blood. These receptors originate from a woman aged 60-75 years in good health. CDR3s include the opening cysteine and the closing phenylalanine or tryptophan. D genes are given only for firm matches. Some rows have no size entry. The others give once, few or many, or a class for an expanded clone.

V	size	J	D	DNA	CDR3
TRBV7-2	.	TRBJ1-4	.	TGTGCCAGCAGCCCAGAGGGATTTTTTACGACTAATGAAAAACTGTTTTTT	CASSPEGFFTTNEKLFF
TRBV4-2	.	TRBJ2-4	.	TGTGCCAGCAGCCAAGGGGAGCAGGGTGGTCACATTCAGTACTTC	CASSQGEQGGHIQYF
TRBV29-1	many	TRBJ2-7	.	TGCAGCGTTGAAGTGACTTCAGCTTCTTCCTACGAGCAGTACTTC	CSVEVTSASSYEQYF
TRBV2	.	TRBJ2-3	.	TGTGCCAGCAGGTCTCGGGGGAGACGGGATACGCAGTATTTT	CASRSRGRRDTQYF
TRBV27	.	TRBJ2-7	.	TGTGCCAGCAGTCCCGGTGGGGCTACCTACGAGCAGTACTTC	CASSPGGATYEQYF
TRBV4-2	.	TRBJ1-4	.	TGTGCCAGCAGCCAAAAAGCGGGGGGGTTTAATGAAAAACTGTTTTTT	CASSQKAGGFNEKLFF
TRBV6-6	.	TRBJ2-3	.	TGTGCCAGCAGTGCCCTTGGGGACGGTACGCAGTATTTT	CASSALGDGTQYF
TRBV28	.	TRBJ2-3	TRBD2	TGTGCCAGCAGTCTCGGGACTAGCAGGGATACGCAGTATTTT	CASSLGTSRDTQYF
TRBV7-9	.	TRBJ2-1	.	TGTGCCAGCAGCTTGGGACATGGGGAGTACAATGAGCAGTTCTTC	CASSLGHGEYNEQFF
TRBV5-1	few	TRBJ2-7	TRBD2	TGCGCCAGCAGGTCTTGGCTAGCGGGGGCCTACGAGCAGTACTTC	CASRSWLAGAYEQYF
TRBV15	.	TRBJ2-7	.	TGTGCCACCAGCAGAGCTAGAAGCGAGCAGTACTTC	CATSRARSEQYF
TRBV5-1	.	TRBJ2-1	TRBD2	TGCGCCAGCAGCTGGAAGACTAGCGCGACCTACAATGAGCAGTTCTTC	CASSWKTSATYNEQFF
TRBV25-1	.	TRBJ2-2	TRBD1	TGTGCCAGCAGTTCACCAGGGACAGCCTTCACCGGGGAGCTGTTTTTT	CASSSPGTAFTGELFF
TRBV7-9	few	TRBJ2-7	TRBD1	TGTGCCAGCAGCTTACTCCGGGGATCGACAGGGCATGTTGGCTACGAGCAGTACTTC	CASSLLRGSTGHVGYEQYF
TRBV24-1	few	TRBJ1-1	.	TGTGCCACCAGTGATTCACAGGGATGGGAGAACACTGAAGCTTTCTTT	CATSDSQGWENTEAFF
TRBV7-8	.	TRBJ2-3	.	TGTGCCAGCAGCTTACGCCGGACGGAGGGGAGGACAGATACGCAGTATTTT	CASSLRRTEGRTDTQYF